The 29 T cell receptor beta chains listed next were all sequenced from one sample in a study of blood T cell repertoires in COVID-19. Sequencing was performed with immunoSEQ multiplex PCR; in TCRdb, only in-frame clones are kept and a portion is missing. Of around 100,000 clones in the sample, around 84% were seen once. The sample consisted of peripheral blood. The receptors shown here come from a woman between 40 and 55 years old with acute or convalescent COVID-19.

This clone was counted only a few times. Here the CDR3 DNA reads TGTGCCAGCAGCGGTACCCAGAATAATGAAAAACTGTTTTTT. Translated: CASSGTQNNEKLFF. The V gene is TRBV9, the J gene TRBJ1-4; no reliable D call. The CDR3 sequence is 14 residues long. Germline V gene lookup returns CDR1 SGDLS and CDR2 YYNGEE. V lost 3 bases and J lost 4, with 10 bases in between.

The rearrangement uses TRBV28 and TRBJ2-1; D uncertain. Trimming removed 6 bases at V and 0 bases at J, with 12 bases between. CDR3 length: 15 amino acids. CDR1 is MDHEN and CDR2 is SYDVKM in the germline V gene. For the CDR3, the DNA is TGTGCCAGCAGCCGCACTCCAAGCTCCTACAATGAGCAGTTCTTC. Its translation is CASSRTPSSYNEQFF.

CDR3 residues: CASSFQGRTEAFF. For the CDR3, the DNA is TGTGCCAGCAGTTTTCAGGGGCGGACTGAAGCTTTCTTT. The chain is built from TRBV12-3 or TRBV12-4 and TRBJ1-1, with a possible D match to TRBD1 (6 bases). Deletions cut 3 bases from V and 5 bases from J, with 10 bases between. The CDR3 extends over 13 amino acids.

In its sample, this clone was seen once. The chain uses TRBV10-3 and TRBJ2-7; 8 positions match TRBD1. The germline V gene has CDR1 ENHRY and CDR2 SYGVKD. The CDR3 runs to 15 residues. After removal of 3 bases from V and 3 bases from J, the junction contained 7 bases not matched to a gene. The CDR3 DNA follows: TGTGCCATCAGTGACCGGGACAGGAGTTACTACGAGCAGTACTTC. Translating gives CAISDRDRSYYEQYF.

The chain joins TRBV5-6 to TRBJ2-3; 11 positions match TRBD2. The CDR3 extends over 17 amino acids. Trimming at V came to 4 bases and at J to 2 bases, leaving 9 bases not matched to a gene. In germline, CDR1 is SGHDT, CDR2 YYEEEE. The DNA for the CDR3 is TGTGCCAGCAGCCGAACCGGGACTAGCGGACTCACAGATACGCAGTATTTT. Protein product: CASSRTGTSGLTDTQYF.

This clone was found a few times. The V and J genes are TRBV7-3 and TRBJ2-3, with 14 bases fitting TRBD2. The germline CDR1 and CDR2 sequences are SGHTA and FQGTGA. CDR3 length equals 17 residues. V was clipped by 5 bases and J by 4 bases; unmatched bases: 8. The CDR3 protein is CASSIGTSGGVSDTQYF. For the CDR3, the DNA is TGTGCCAGCAGCATCGGGACTAGCGGGGGTGTATCAGATACGCAGTATTTT.

The V call is TRBV2, the J call TRBJ1-6; 12 nucleotides match TRBD1. The CDR3 contains 15 residues. The ends lost 1 base at V and 11 bases at J; junction bases unmatched: 3. Germline V CDR1 and CDR2: SNHLY, FYNNEI. The CDR3 protein is CASSEGGTGGPPLHF. CDR3 DNA: TGTGCCAGCAGTGAAGGTGGGACAGGGGGCCCACCCCTCCACTTT.

J is TRBJ2-7 and V is TRBV5-1; 10 positions match TRBD2. From germline, CDR1 is SGHRS and CDR2 YFSETQ. The CDR3 runs 15 residues. Losses at the gene ends were 7 bases for V and 3 bases for J; bases not matched to a gene: 10. This CDR3 reads CASRRTSGANYEQYF. CDR3 DNA sequence: TGCGCCAGCCGAAGAACTAGCGGGGCTAACTACGAGCAGTACTTC.

This chain joins TRBV2 and TRBJ2-5; 9 bases match TRBD1. V trimming: 6 bases; J trimming: 1 base; junction bases outside the gene matches: 3. There are 14 residues in the CDR3. Germline loops: CDR1 SNHLY, CDR2 FYNNEI. The CDR3 loop reads CASSSDRGQETQYF. CDR3 coding DNA: TGTGCCAGCAGCTCGGACAGGGGCCAAGAGACCCAGTACTTC.

The chain uses TRBV9 and TRBJ2-3; TRBD2 might be the D (7 bases). Germline values: CDR1 SGDLS, CDR2 YYNGEE. V was shortened by 0 bases and J by 4 bases, with 12 bases between the two germline ends. The CDR3 has 15 residues. DNA for the CDR3: TGTGCCAGCAGCGTAGGGGGGGGCTGGGCAGATACGCAGTATTTT. Translation: CASSVGGGWADTQYF.

The CDR3 region has the DNA TGTGCCAGCATCAAGAACCGGGGGACCTATGGCTACACCTTC. Protein: CASIKNRGTYGYTF. V usage is TRBV6-5 and J usage is TRBJ1-2; weak D call: TRBD1 (5 bases). The CDR3 is 14 amino acids. CDR1 is MNHEY, CDR2 SVGAGI, per germline. V was trimmed by 7 bases and J by 4 bases, leaving 16 bases between them.

In DNA, the CDR3 is TGTGCCAGCAGCGAGGACAGGGGATTCGAAGCTTTCTTT. The encoded protein is CASSEDRGFEAFF. The rearrangement joins TRBV7-3 to TRBJ1-1, with 9 bases aligning to TRBD1. The germline V gene has CDR1 SGHTA and CDR2 FQGTGA. The CDR3 is 13 residues long. The V and J ends lost 5 bases and 8 bases, in that order; junction bases with no gene match: 6.

CDR3 nucleotides: TGTGCCAGCACTGCGGACAGGAGTCCTAATTCACCCCTCCACTTT. It yields the protein CASTADRSPNSPLHF. The gene calls are TRBV6-5 and TRBJ1-6; 7 bases are a match to TRBD1. With V trimmed by 7 bases and J by 6 bases, 9 bases remained unmatched. The CDR3 totals 15 residues. Germline V gene lookup returns CDR1 MNHEY and CDR2 SVGAGI.

The sample holds one count of this clone. The chain is built from TRBV4-3 and TRBJ2-1, with a tentative D call TRBD1 (5 bases). V lost 5 bases and J lost 5, with 16 bases in between. Germline V lookup: CDR1 LGHNA, CDR2 YSLEER. This CDR3 region has 15 residues. The CDR3 spells CASSIRVPLNNEQFF. The CDR3 DNA sequence: TGCGCCAGCAGCATCAGGGTCCCGCTCAACAATGAGCAGTTCTTC.

The chain recombines TRBV5-1 with TRBJ2-1, with 11 bases fitting TRBD2. The CDR3 has 16 amino acids. CDR1 is SGHRS and CDR2 is YFSETQ in the germline V gene. The trim removed 1 base at V and 1 base at J, leaving 1 base unmatched. This chain's CDR3 is CASSLTSGGSYNEQFF. CDR3 DNA sequence: TGCGCCAGCAGCTTGACTAGCGGGGGTTCCTACAATGAGCAGTTCTTC. Complete variable domain (other parts from reference TRBV5-1 and TRBJ2-1): KAGVTQTPRYLIKTRGQQVTLSCSPISGHRSVSWYQQTPGQGLQFLFEYFSETQRNKGNFPGRFSGRQFSNSRSEMNVSTLELGDSALYLCASSLTSGGSYNEQFFGPGTRLTVL.

The genes are TRBV27 and TRBJ1-2, with D maybe TRBD1 (6 bases). The V gene's germline CDR1 is MNHEY and CDR2 SMNVEV (reference sequence). The CDR3 is made up of 15 amino acids. Trimming took off 3 bases at V and 4 bases at J, with 15 bases between the two ends. For the CDR3, the DNA is TGTGCCAGCAGTTTTAGTCCAGGGGAGTCCTATGGCTACACCTTC. It codes for CASSFSPGESYGYTF.

The rearrangement uses TRBV2 and TRBJ2-1, with a possible D match to TRBD2 (5 bases). This CDR3 is built from 14 residues. Germline V CDR1 and CDR2: SNHLY, FYNNEI. The germline V and J ends were trimmed by 8 bases and 7 bases, with 18 bases remaining between them. In nucleotides, the CDR3 is TGTGCCAGCCAAAAGGAGGCCTCAGGTAATGAGCAGTTCTTC. Protein: CASQKEASGNEQFF.

This sequence joins TRBV12-2 and TRBJ1-1. TRBV12-2 counts as a pseudogene. The CDR3 totals 15 residues. The CDR3 DNA sequence: TGTGCAAGTCGCCCCCTCGGGGGGGCGCGGACTGAAGCTTTCTTT. Translation gives CASRPLGGARTEAFF.

The rearrangement joins TRBV6-5 to TRBJ2-5, with 7 bases fitting TRBD2. The CDR3 is 15 amino acids. The ends lost 6 bases at V and 3 bases at J; junction bases unmatched: 10. Looked up from germline, CDR1 is MNHEY and CDR2 is SVGAGI. CDR3 DNA sequence: TGTGCCAGCAGCCACGAACGGGCGGGGGAAGAGACCCAGTACTTC. Translating gives CASSHERAGEETQYF.

The chain uses TRBV5-1 and TRBJ1-5; no firm D call. Deletions cut 0 bases from V and 0 bases from J, with 7 bases between. Germline CDR1 and CDR2: SGHRS and YFSETQ. The CDR3 is 15 amino acids. CDR3 amino acids: CASSLGGYSNQPQHF. The DNA of the CDR3 is TGCGCCAGCAGCTTGGGCGGGTATAGCAATCAGCCCCAGCATTTT.

This chain joins TRBV6-5 and TRBJ2-1, with D maybe TRBD1 (5 bases). The length of the CDR3 is 12 residues. Germline V gene lookup returns CDR1 MNHEY and CDR2 SVGAGI. V lost 3 bases to trimming and J lost 16 bases, with 16 bases between them. CDR3 sequence reads: CASSYMVGHIFF. In nucleotides, the CDR3 is TGTGCCAGCAGTTATATGGTAGGACATATATTCTTC.

The J gene is TRBJ2-5, the V gene TRBV7-2; D not resolved. The CDR3 runs to 13 residues. CDR1 and CDR2 from the germline V gene are SGHTA and FQGNSA. V was trimmed by 4 bases and J by 5 bases, leaving 11 bases between them. The CDR3 protein is CASSSLGAETQYF. DNA for the CDR3: TGTGCCAGCAGCTCCCTAGGTGCGGAGACCCAGTACTTC.

The gene calls are TRBV5-1 and TRBJ1-3; weak D call: TRBD1 (5 bases). This CDR3 contains 15 residues. Germline V gene data show CDR1 as SGHRS and CDR2 as YFSETQ. V was trimmed by 0 bases and J by 5 bases, leaving 12 bases between them. CDR3 region: CASSLESGQRNTIYF. The CDR3 DNA is TGCGCCAGCAGCTTGGAATCAGGACAACGAAACACCATATATTTT.

The chain has TRBV9 and TRBJ2-5, with 13 bases identical to TRBD2. The CDR3 spans 15 residues. Per germline, CDR1 SGDLS and CDR2 YYNGEE. V dropped 3 bases and J dropped 4; count of bases not matched to a gene: 3. The CDR3 protein is CASSALAGGPETQYF. CDR3 nucleotides: TGTGCCAGCAGCGCACTAGCGGGGGGGCCAGAGACCCAGTACTTC.

The CDR3: CASSEVTSNTGELFF. CDR3 bases: TGTGCCAGCAGTGAAGTGACTAGCAACACCGGGGAGCTGTTTTTT. V is TRBV2 and J is TRBJ2-2; 7 bases fit TRBD2. The CDR3 covers 15 residues. V gave up 1 base and J gave up 2 bases; unmatched junction bases: 1. The germline V gene encodes CDR1 SNHLY and CDR2 FYNNEI.

V usage is TRBV3-1 (or the pseudogene TRBV3-2) and J usage is TRBJ1-1, with TRBD1 matching over 10 bases. The germline CDR1 and CDR2 sequences are LGHDT and YNNKEL (reference sequence). V shed 6 bases, J shed 4 bases, and the junction held 5 bases outside the gene matches. The CDR3 sequence is 14 residues long. DNA for the CDR3: TGTGCCAGCAGTCGTCGGACAGGGGGCACTGAAGCTTTCTTT. Its translation: CASSRRTGGTEAFF.

J is TRBJ2-3 and V is TRBV5-8; 8 bases line up with TRBD1. Germline V gene sequence: CDR1 SGHTS, CDR2 YDEGEE. After removal of 7 bases from V and 1 base from J, the junction contained 2 bases not matched to a gene. The length of the CDR3 is 13 residues. The CDR3 is CASEGQGTDTQYF. The CDR3 region has the DNA TGTGCCAGCGAGGGACAGGGCACAGATACGCAGTATTTT.

V gene TRBV21-1 combines with J gene TRBJ1-2. TRBV21-1 is described as a pseudogene. This CDR3 is built from 13 residues. CDR3 nucleotide sequence: TGTGCCAGCAGCCCGGGGGGTAACTATGGCTACACCTTC. It codes for CASSPGGNYGYTF.

The chain combines TRBV6-5 with TRBJ1-1, with D perhaps TRBD1 (6 bases). Germline loops: CDR1 MNHEY, CDR2 SVGAGI. This CDR3 is 15 amino acids long. V dropped 6 bases and J dropped 0 bases, with 14 bases sitting between them. In nucleotides, the CDR3 is TGTGCCAGCAGGTCCCTGGGGGCGGTGAACACTGAAGCTTTCTTT. Translating it yields CASRSLGAVNTEAFF.